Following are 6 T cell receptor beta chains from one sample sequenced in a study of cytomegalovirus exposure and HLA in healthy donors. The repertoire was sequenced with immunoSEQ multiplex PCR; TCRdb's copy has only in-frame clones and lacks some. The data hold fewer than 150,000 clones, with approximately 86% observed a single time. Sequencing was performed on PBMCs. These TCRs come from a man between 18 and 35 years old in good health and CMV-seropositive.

The CDR3 loop is CASSLGQGDWADTQYF. The CDR3 nucleotides read TGTGCCAGCAGTCTAGGACAGGGGGATTGGGCAGATACGCAGTATTTT. The rearrangement links TRBV27 to TRBJ2-3; 10 bases agree with TRBD1. Germline CDR1 reads MNHEY; CDR2 reads SMNVEV (reference sequence). Trimming cost V 5 bases and J 4 bases; bases outside gene matches: 9. The length of the CDR3 is 16 residues.

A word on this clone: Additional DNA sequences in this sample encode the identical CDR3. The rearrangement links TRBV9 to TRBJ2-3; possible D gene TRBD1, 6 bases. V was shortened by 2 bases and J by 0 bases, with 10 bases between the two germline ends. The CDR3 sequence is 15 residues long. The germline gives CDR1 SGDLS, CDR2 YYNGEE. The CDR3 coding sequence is TGTGCCAGCAGCGTTTGGACAGCTAGCACAGATACGCAGTATTTT. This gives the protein CASSVWTASTDTQYF.

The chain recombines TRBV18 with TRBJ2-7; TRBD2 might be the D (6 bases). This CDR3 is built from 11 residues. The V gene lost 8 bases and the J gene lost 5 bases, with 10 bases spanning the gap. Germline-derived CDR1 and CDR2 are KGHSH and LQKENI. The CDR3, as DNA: TGTGCCAGCCACGGGGGACACGAGCAGTACTTC. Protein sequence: CASHGGHEQYF.

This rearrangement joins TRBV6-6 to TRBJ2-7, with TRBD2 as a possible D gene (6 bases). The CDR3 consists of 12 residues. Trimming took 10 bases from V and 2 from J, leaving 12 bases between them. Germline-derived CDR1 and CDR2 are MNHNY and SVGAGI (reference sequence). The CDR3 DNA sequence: TGTGCCATTTCGGGACTTACCTACGAGCAGTACTTC. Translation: CAISGLTYEQYF.

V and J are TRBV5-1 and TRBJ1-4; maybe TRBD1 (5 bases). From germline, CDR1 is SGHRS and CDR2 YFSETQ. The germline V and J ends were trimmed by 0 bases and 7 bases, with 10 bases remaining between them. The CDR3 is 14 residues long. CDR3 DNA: TGCGCCAGCAGCTTGGGCCAGGGAGGTGAAAAACTGTTTTTT. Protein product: CASSLGQGGEKLFF.

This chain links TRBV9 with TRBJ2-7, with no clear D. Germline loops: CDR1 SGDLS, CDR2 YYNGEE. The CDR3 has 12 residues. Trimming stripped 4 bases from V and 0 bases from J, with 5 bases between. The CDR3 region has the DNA TGTGCCAGCAGCACTAACTCCTACGAGCAGTACTTC. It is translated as CASSTNSYEQYF.